Sequencing of this T cell receptor (beta chain) was carried out in a study of shared clonotypes between healthy human individuals. Study at large: Contributing individuals were two females and a few males aged 18 to 49.

CD45RO-negative cells were positively selected for CCR7, leaving out terminally differentiated effector memory CD45RA+ cells. Recent acute infections and vaccinations were absent in the healthy HIV-negative adult donors. CDR1 is SGHTA, CDR2 FQGTGA, per germline. V was cut by 3 bases and J by 6 bases, with 15 bases left in between. The CDR3 spans 15 residues. Notes on the study in general: Of the naive CD4 clonotypes, roughly 5.2% were shared across several donors.

In regard to this clone: The antigen is undetermined.

Some clones are missing from TCRdb's copy, which holds only in-frame ones; the method was immunoSEQ multiplex PCR. The sample has millions of clones, 85% to 95% seen once. The clonotype was recovered from a man between 18 and 35 years old in good health. Some clones in this sample may be carry-over from other donors' samples. The chain employs TRBV7-3 and TRBJ2-1, with TRBD2 as a possible D gene (5 bases). Sequencing was done on a sample of naive CD8+ T cells from PBMCs. Here the CDR3 reads CASSFPSGEGNEQFF. The CDR3, as DNA: TGTGCCAGCAGCTTCCCCAGCGGAGAAGGCAATGAGCAGTTCTTC.